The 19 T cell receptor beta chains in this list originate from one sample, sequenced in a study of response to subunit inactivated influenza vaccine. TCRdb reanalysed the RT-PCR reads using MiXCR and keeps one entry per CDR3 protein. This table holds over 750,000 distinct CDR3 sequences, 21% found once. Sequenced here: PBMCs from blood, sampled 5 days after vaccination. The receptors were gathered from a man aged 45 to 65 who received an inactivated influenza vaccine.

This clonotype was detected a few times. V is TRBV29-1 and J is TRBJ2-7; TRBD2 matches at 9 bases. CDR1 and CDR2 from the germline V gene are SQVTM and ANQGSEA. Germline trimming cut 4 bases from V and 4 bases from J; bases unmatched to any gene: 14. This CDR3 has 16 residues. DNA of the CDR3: TGCAGCGTTGGTGGTTGGCTAGCGGGGTCGTCGTACGAGCAGTACTTC. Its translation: CSVGGWLAGSSYEQYF.

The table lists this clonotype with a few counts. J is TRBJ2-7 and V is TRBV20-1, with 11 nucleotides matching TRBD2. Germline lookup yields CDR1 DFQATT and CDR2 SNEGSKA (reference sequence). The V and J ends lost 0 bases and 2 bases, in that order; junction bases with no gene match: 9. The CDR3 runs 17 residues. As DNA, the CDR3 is TGCAGTGCTAGAGAATATTTTAAGACTAGCGGGACCTACGAGCAGTACTTC. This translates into CSAREYFKTSGTYEQYF.

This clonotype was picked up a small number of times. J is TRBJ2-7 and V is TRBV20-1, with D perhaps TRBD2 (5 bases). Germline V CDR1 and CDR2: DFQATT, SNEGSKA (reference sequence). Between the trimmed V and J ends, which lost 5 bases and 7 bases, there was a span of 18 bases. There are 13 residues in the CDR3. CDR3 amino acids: CSALDPSGLEQYF. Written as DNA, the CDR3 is TGCAGTGCTCTCGACCCTTCTGGACTGGAGCAGTACTTC.

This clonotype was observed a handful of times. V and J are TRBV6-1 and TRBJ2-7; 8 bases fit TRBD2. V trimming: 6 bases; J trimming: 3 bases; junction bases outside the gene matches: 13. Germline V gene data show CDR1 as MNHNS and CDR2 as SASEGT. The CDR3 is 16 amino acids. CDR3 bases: TGTGCCAGCAGGCCACCAACTAGCGGAGGGGTCTACGAGCAGTACTTC. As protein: CASRPPTSGGVYEQYF.

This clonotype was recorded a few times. CDR3 coding DNA: TGCGCCAGCAGCTTGAGGTGGAGGGGGGAGTTCGTCGCAGATACGCAGTATTTT. Translated: CASSLRWRGEFVADTQYF. This sequence joins TRBV5-1 and TRBJ2-3; D might be TRBD1 or TRBD2, each matching 6 bases. The V and J ends lost 1 base and 4 bases respectively, with 22 bases between them. Germline V CDR1 and CDR2: SGHRS, YFSETQ. The CDR3 is made up of 18 amino acids.

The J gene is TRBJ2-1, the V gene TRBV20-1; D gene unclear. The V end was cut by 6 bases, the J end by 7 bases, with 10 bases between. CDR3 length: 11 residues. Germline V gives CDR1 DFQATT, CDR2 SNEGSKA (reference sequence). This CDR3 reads CSAAPSNEQFF. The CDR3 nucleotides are TGCAGTGCCGCACCGTCTAATGAGCAGTTCTTC.

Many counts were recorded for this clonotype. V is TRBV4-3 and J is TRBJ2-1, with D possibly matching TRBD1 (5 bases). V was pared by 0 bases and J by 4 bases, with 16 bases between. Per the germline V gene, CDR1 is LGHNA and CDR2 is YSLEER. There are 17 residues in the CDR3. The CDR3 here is CASSQDWGREIYNEQFF. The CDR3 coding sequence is TGCGCCAGCAGCCAAGATTGGGGCAGAGAGATTTACAATGAGCAGTTCTTC.

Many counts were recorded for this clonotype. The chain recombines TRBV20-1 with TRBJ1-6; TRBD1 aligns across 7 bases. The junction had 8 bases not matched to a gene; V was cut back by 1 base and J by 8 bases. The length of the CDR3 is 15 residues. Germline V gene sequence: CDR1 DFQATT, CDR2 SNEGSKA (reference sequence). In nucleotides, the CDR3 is TGCAGTGCTAGAGCTCAGGGGGTTAGTTATTCACCCCTCCACTTT. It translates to CSARAQGVSYSPLHF.

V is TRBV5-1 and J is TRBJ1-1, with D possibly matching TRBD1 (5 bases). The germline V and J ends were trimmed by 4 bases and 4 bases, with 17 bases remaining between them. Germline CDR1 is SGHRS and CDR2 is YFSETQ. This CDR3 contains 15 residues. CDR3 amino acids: CASSQDGTRGTEAFF. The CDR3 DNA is TGCGCCAGCAGCCAAGACGGGACGCGGGGCACTGAAGCTTTCTTT.

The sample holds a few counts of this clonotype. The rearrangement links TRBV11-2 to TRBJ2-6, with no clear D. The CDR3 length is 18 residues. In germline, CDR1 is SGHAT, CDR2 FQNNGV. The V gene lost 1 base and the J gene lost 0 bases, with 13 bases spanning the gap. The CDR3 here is CASSLGLFERSGANVLTF. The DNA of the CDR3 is TGTGCCAGCAGCTTAGGTCTTTTCGAGCGCTCTGGGGCCAACGTCCTGACTTTC.

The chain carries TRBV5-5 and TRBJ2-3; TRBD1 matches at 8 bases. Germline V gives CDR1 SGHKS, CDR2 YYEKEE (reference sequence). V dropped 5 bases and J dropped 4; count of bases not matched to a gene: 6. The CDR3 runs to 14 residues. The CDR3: CASSIQGAADTQYF. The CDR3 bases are TGTGCCAGCAGTATCCAGGGGGCGGCAGATACGCAGTATTTT. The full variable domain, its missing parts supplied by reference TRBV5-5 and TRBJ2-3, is DAGVTQSPTHLIKTRGQQVTLRCSPISGHKSVSWYQQVLGQGPQFIFQYYEKEERGRGNFPDRFSARQFPNYSSELNVNALLLGDSALYLCASSIQGAADTQYFGPGTRLTVL.

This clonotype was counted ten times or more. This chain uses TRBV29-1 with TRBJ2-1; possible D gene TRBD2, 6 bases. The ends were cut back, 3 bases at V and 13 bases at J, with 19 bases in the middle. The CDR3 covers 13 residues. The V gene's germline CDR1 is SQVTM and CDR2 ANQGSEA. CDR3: CSVDGVPGVDQFF. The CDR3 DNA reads TGCAGCGTTGATGGGGTACCGGGAGTGGATCAGTTCTTC.

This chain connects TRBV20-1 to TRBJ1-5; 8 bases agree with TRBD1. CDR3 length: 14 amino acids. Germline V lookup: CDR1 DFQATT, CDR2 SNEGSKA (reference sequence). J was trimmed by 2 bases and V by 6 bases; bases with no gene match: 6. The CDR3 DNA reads TGCAGTGCCACGACAGGGGCGGGCAATCAGCCCCAGCATTTT. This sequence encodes CSATTGAGNQPQHF.

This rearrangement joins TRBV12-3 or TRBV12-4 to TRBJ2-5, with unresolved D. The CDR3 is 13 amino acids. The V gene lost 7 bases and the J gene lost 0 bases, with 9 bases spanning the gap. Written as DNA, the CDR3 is TGTGCCAGCACCCTACCTAACCAAGAGACCCAGTACTTC. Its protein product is CASTLPNQETQYF.

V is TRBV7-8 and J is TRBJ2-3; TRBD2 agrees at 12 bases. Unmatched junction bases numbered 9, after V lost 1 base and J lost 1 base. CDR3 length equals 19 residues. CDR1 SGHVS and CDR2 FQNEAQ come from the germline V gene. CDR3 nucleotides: TGTGCCAGCAGCTTAGTAAGGCTAGCGGGGGGGCGGCGCACAGATACGCAGTATTTT. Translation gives CASSLVRLAGGRRTDTQYF.

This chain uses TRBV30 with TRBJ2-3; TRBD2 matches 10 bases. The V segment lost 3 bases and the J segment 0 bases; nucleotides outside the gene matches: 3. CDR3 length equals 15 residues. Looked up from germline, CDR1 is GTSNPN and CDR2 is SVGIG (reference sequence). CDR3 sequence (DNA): TGTGCCTGGAGCCTACTAGCGGGGAGCACAGATACGCAGTATTTT. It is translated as CAWSLLAGSTDTQYF.

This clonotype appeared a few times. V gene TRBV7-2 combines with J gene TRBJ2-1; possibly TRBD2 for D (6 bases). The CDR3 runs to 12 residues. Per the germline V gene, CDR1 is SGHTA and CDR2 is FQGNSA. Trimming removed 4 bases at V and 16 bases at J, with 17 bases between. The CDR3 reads CASSSLILAPFF. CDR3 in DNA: TGTGCCAGCAGCTCCCTCATCCTAGCGCCTTTCTTC.

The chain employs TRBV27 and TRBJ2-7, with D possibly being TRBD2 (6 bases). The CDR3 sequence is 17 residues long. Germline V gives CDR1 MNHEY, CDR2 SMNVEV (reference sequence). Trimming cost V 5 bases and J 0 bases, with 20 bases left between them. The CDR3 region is CASSQRARYTSSYEQYF. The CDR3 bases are TGTGCCAGCAGTCAGCGGGCCCGTTATACTAGCTCCTACGAGCAGTACTTC.

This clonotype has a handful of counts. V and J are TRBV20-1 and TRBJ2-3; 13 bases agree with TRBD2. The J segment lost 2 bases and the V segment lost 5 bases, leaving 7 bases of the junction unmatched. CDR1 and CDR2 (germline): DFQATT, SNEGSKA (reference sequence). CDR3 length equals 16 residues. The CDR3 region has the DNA TGCAGTGCTCGGACTAGCGGGAGATCCATCACAGATACGCAGTATTTT. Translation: CSARTSGRSITDTQYF.